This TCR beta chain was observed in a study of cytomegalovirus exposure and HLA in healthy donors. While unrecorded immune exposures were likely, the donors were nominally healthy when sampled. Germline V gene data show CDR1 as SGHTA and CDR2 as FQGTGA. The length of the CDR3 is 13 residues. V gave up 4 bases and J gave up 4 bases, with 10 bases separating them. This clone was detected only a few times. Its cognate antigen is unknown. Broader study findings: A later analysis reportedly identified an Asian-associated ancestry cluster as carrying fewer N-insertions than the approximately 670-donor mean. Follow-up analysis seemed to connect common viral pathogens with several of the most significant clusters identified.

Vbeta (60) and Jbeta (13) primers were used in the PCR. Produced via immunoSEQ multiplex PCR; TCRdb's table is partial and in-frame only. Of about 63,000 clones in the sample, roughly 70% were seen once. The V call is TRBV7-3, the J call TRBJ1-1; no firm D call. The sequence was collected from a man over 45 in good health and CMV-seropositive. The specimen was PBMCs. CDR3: CASSSGFRTEAFF. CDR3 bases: TGTGCCAGCAGCTCGGGGTTTCGCACTGAAGCTTTCTTT.